This T cell receptor beta chain was profiled in a study of CD8+ T cells in alopecia areata. V was trimmed by 2 bases and J by 8 bases, leaving 6 bases between them. Germline-derived CDR1 and CDR2 are SEHNR and FQNEAQ (reference sequence). The length of the CDR3 is 11 residues. Treatment denoted: oral pan-JAK inhibitor, 5-10 mg twice daily. This clone has a handful of counts. cDNA serving as the sequencing template came from extracted, reverse transcribed RNA. Measured with immunoSEQ multiplex PCR; TCRdb has only the in-frame clones, and not every one. The table includes 170,000 or so clones, roughly 61% detected once.

Sequences were derived from CD8+ T cells sorted from blood, sampled at week 24, from a patient treated with tofacitinib. This sequence joins TRBV7-9 and TRBJ1-1; D unresolved. This receptor was taken from a human donor with alopecia areata. The CDR3 reads CASSLKPEAFF. CDR3 sequence (DNA): TGTGCCAGCAGCTTAAAACCCGAAGCTTTCTTT.